This TCR beta chain comes out of a study of blood T cell repertoires in COVID-19. Study details: Spain, Italy and the United States supplied samples that represented acute and convalescent COVID-19.

Using immunoSEQ multiplex PCR, the repertoire was profiled, and TCRdb retains in-frame clones only, with some absent. The table records roughly 200,000 clones, roughly 80% of them present only once. This CDR3 spans 11 amino acids. J lost 8 bases, V lost 8 bases, and 4 bases had no gene match. CDR1 LNHDA and CDR2 SQIVND come from the germline V gene (reference sequence). In Seattle, patients joined the study during active infection and were tracked longitudinally. This sequence originates from an older woman with COVID-19, enrolled during active disease. The chain uses TRBV19 and TRBJ1-2, with 8 bases matching TRBD1. Input material: peripheral blood. CDR3 loop: CASRTGNGYTF. DNA of the CDR3: TGTGCCAGTCGGACAGGGAACGGCTACACCTTC.